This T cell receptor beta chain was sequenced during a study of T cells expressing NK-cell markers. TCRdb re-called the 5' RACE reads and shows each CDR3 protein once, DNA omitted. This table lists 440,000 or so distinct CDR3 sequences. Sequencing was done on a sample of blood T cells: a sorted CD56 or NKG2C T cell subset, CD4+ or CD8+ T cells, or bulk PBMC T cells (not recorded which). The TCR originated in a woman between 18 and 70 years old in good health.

This CDR3 reads CASSPLIGRDNEQFF. V usage is TRBV6-1 and J usage is TRBJ2-1; there is no DNA to check the TCRdb D call of TRBD2. The CDR3 totals 15 residues. The germline CDR1 and CDR2 sequences are MNHNS and SASEGT.